The following is a TCR beta chain sequence with its context. This specimen belongs to a study of T cells in Graves' hyperthyroidism and ophthalmopathy. On the study more broadly: The initial diagnosis was the point when peripheral blood was collected, ahead of any treatment.

CDR1 DFQATT and CDR2 SNEGSKA come from the germline V gene (reference sequence). The CDR3 has 14 residues. Trimming left V 1 base short and J 5 bases short, with 11 bases between. The investigators amplified TCR beta CDR3 regions from RNA transcripts. The study used the HTBI primer set for a first-round RT-PCR of the TCR CDR3. TCRdb re-derived calls from the multiplex PCR reads in MiXCR, one entry per CDR3 protein. The sample has 700,000 to 950,000 distinct CDR3 sequences, approximately 40% seen once. The TCR was taken from a woman aged 40 to 49 with Graves' hyperthyroidism. The rearrangement links TRBV20-1 to TRBJ1-4; D not resolved. Sequencing used blood. The CDR3 DNA sequence: TGCAGTGCTAGAGCCGGGAGCGGAAATGAAAAACTGTTTTTT. It codes for CSARAGSGNEKLFF.